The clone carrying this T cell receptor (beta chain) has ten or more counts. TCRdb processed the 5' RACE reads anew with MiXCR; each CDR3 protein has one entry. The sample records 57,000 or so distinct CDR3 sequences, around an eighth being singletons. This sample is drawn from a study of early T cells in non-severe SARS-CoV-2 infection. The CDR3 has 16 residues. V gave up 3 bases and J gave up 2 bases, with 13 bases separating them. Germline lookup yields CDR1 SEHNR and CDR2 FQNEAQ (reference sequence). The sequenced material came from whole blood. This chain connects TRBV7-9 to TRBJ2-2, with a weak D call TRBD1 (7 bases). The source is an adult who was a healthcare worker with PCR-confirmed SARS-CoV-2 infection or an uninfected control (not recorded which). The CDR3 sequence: CASSFRRGVNTGELFF. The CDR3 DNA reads TGTGCCAGCAGCTTTCGCAGGGGGGTAAACACCGGGGAGCTGTTTTTT.